This T cell receptor beta chain was sequenced for a study of blood T cell repertoires in COVID-19. Looking at the study overall: Acute and convalescent COVID-19 specimens originated in the United States, Italy and Spain. T cells, B-cell-depleted T cells, or PBMCs provided the cDNA or gDNA that served as material.

This clone has a single count. Categorization into cohorts depended on clinical history that participants reported. Source study methods: Nucleated cell number was recorded as an estimate derived from reference gene primer amplification. Some clones are missing from TCRdb's copy, which holds only in-frame ones; the method was immunoSEQ multiplex PCR. That table supplies the V and J calls and clone size; D and trimming were determined from the DNA. The sample has more than 200,000 clones; 85% to 90% are singletons. Trimming at V came to 0 bases and at J to 6 bases, leaving 7 bases not matched to a gene. This CDR3 is built from 16 residues. From germline, CDR1 is SGDLS and CDR2 YYNGEE.

The receptor was isolated from a woman in her thirties with acute COVID-19. The specimen was PBMCs or T cells enriched from blood (not recorded which). This chain uses TRBV9 with TRBJ2-1; 9 bases map to TRBD2. The CDR3 nucleotides read TGTGCCAGCAGCGTAGATATAGCGGGGGTCGGCAATGAGCAGTTCTTC. Translating it yields CASSVDIAGVGNEQFF.